This T cell receptor (beta chain) was observed in a study of identifying expanded T cells in peripheral blood (dated by TCRdb to about 2019). Context from the whole study: Separate aliquots of the same genomic DNA pool were sequenced to produce technical replicates, and four replicates were compared in pairs.

The immunoSEQ Assay, which uses bias-controlled multiplex PCR amplification of genomic DNA, was used to profile TCRbeta CDR3 regions. The original methods were these. To quantify the absolute abundance of each unique TCRbeta CDR3 region, the sequences were collapsed and filtered. Two models were used to test differential abundance: a binomial model (Fisher-equivalent) and a beta-binomial model that adds time-dependent variance fitted from healthy donors. Clones with fewer than 5 combined templates were removed, and a clone was called differentially abundant if the clone's Benjamini-Hochberg FDR was below 0.01. Beta-binomial variance was modeled as a function of total template count across the two samples using the form v = (b*log(k)+a)^2. The table was pulled from immuneACCESS by TCRdb, which kept in-frame rearrangements only. Such tables lose some clones; where checked, under half of the loss comes from unresolved V genes, and the rest has no known cause. V and J calls and clone size are those listed in that table; D and trimming were worked out from the DNA. The sample records 50,000 to 60,000 clones, around 86% of which are singletons. More than 15% of the sample is held by the ten biggest clonotypes.

On the study overall, not on this receptor specifically: The binomial model flagged about 1.1 differentially abundant clones between technical replicates but about 16 over about 2 weeks and approximately 18 over four weeks. Variance in clone template counts between approximately two-week samples significantly increased with total template count across all healthy donors. It was expected by the authors that biological variance in healthy repertoires might increase further over much longer intervals, such as months to years. Across all healthy-donor time intervals, the beta-binomial model significantly cut both the number of clones called differentially abundant and the false-positive rate.

V loses 0 bases, J loses 2 bases, and the germline ends lie 11 bases apart. Reading the germline V gene gives CDR1 SGHRS and CDR2 YFSETQ. The CDR3 spans 15 residues, from the cysteine through the phenylalanine. This entry keeps only the CDR3 DNA: 45 bases, framed from base 1. During the collection period, no immune events, such as infections, were documented for the healthy donors. To calibrate time-dependent variance in a beta-binomial model of T-cell clone differential abundance, blood repertoires from healthy donors were used as a training cohort. The training cohort was composed of around ten healthy donors, 3 female and 7 male. An age range of about 25 to 64 years, with an average of about 39 years, was recorded for the donors. Obtained from a commercial supplier, whole blood was collected from each healthy donor at three time points set two weeks apart. For immunosequencing, genomic DNA was extracted from whole blood that had not been sorted.

Concerning this clone itself: Its antigen is still unknown. Base qualities are not recorded, but no much larger clone differs from it by a single base.

The rearrangement joined TRBV5-1 to TRBJ1-1; no D gene can be assigned with confidence. This TCR was recovered from a person between 18 and 75 years old in good health. Sequencing input: blood. The CDR3 is CASSLVSLPNTEAFF. The sequence in DNA is TGCGCCAGCAGCTTGGTGAGCCTTCCAAACACTGAAGCTTTCTTT.